These 3 T cell receptor beta chains originate from one sample sequenced in a study of blood T cell repertoires in COVID-19. Some clones are missing from TCRdb's copy, which holds only in-frame ones; the method was immunoSEQ multiplex PCR. The sample has approximately 230,000 clones; 82% are singletons. Sequenced material: peripheral blood. Receptors originate from a woman of 80 years or more with active or convalescent COVID-19.

This chain uses TRBV5-1 with TRBJ2-5, with D unresolved. The CDR3 sequence is 12 residues long. Germline assignment: CDR1 SGHRS and CDR2 YFSETQ. Trimming shortened V by 6 bases and J by 3 bases, and 9 bases separated the two germline ends. CDR3 DNA: TGCGCCAGCACAACACACAAAGAGACCCAGTACTTC. This translates into CASTTHKETQYF.

The genes are TRBV7-9 and TRBJ1-4; 7 bases fit TRBD1. The junction had 5 bases not matched to a gene; V was cut back by 4 bases and J by 3 bases. CDR1 is SEHNR and CDR2 is FQNEAQ in the germline V gene (reference sequence). The CDR3 sequence is 15 residues long. The CDR3 sequence: CASSSAGGSNEKLFF. The CDR3 nucleotides read TGTGCCAGCAGCTCCGCAGGGGGATCTAATGAAAAACTGTTTTTT.

V usage is TRBV6-6 and J usage is TRBJ2-7, with a tentative D call TRBD1 (5 bases). The CDR3 is 14 amino acids. Germline CDR1 is MNHNY and CDR2 is SVGAGI (reference sequence). V lost 2 bases, J lost 1 base, and 9 bases lay in between. The CDR3 here is CASSYGQGSYEQYF. The CDR3 DNA follows: TGTGCCAGCAGTTACGGGCAGGGATCCTACGAGCAGTACTTC.